These 31 T cell receptor beta chains were sequenced from one sample in a study of blood T cell repertoires in COVID-19. The data were produced by immunoSEQ multiplex PCR, yet TCRdb's version contains in-frame clones alone and is incomplete. The sample shows about 480,000 clones, around 89% of them seen only once. The sample was peripheral blood. The receptors were sampled from a woman aged 30 to 39 with acute or convalescent COVID-19.

The chain has TRBV5-6 and TRBJ2-7; 7 nucleotides agree with TRBD1. The CDR3 length is 13 residues. Germline CDR1 and CDR2: SGHDT and YYEEEE. The V gene end was trimmed by 4 bases and the J gene end by 4 bases; junction bases not matched to a gene: 5. CDR3 in DNA: TGTGCCAGCAGCAGGGGGCTAAGTTACGAGCAGTACTTC. Translation gives CASSRGLSYEQYF.

The V call is TRBV19, the J call TRBJ2-2, with D possibly being TRBD1 (5 bases). The germline CDR1 and CDR2 sequences are LNHDA and SQIVND (reference sequence). Trimming shortened V by 3 bases and J by 6 bases, and 17 bases separated the two germline ends. The CDR3 is 16 residues long. The CDR3 reads CASSIRGTRKAGELFF. The CDR3 nucleotides read TGTGCCAGTAGTATTAGGGGTACGAGGAAGGCCGGGGAGCTGTTTTTT.

The CDR3: CASSYSGTPDEQYF. CDR3 sequence (DNA): TGTGCCAGCAGTTACTCCGGGACACCGGACGAGCAGTACTTC. The V gene is TRBV6-2 or TRBV6-3, the J gene TRBJ2-7, with D perhaps TRBD1 (6 bases). The CDR3 runs 14 residues. V was cut by 0 bases and J by 5 bases, with 11 bases left in between. CDR1 and CDR2 from the germline V gene are MNHEY and SVGEGT.

V and J are TRBV28 and TRBJ1-1; D ambiguous. The length of the CDR3 is 12 residues. Germline loops: CDR1 MDHEN, CDR2 SYDVKM. Trimming removed 7 bases at V and 6 bases at J, with 12 bases between. The CDR3 coding sequence is TGTGCCAGCATCGGCGGTTCATCTGAAGCTTTCTTT. Translated: CASIGGSSEAFF.

V usage is TRBV3-1 (or the pseudogene TRBV3-2) and J usage is TRBJ2-1; D may be TRBD2 (5 bases). The CDR3 runs to 14 residues. V was shortened by 1 base and J by 10 bases, with 14 bases between the two germline ends. Germline V gene data show CDR1 as LGHDT and CDR2 as YNNKEL (reference sequence). The CDR3 region has the DNA TGTGCCAGCAGCCAAGGGGCGGGCCTAAGGGAGCAGTTCTTC. It codes for CASSQGAGLREQFF.

This chain uses TRBV7-9 with TRBJ1-4, with 7 bases aligning to TRBD1. The germline V gene has CDR1 SEHNR and CDR2 FQNEAQ (reference sequence). The CDR3 runs 15 residues. V was pared by 0 bases and J by 6 bases, with 4 bases of the junction left unmatched. DNA of the CDR3: TGTGCCAGCAGCTTAGCAGACAGGGTGTATGAAAAACTGTTTTTT. It encodes CASSLADRVYEKLFF.

Concerning this clone: Other DNA sequences in this specimen translate into the identical CDR3. The rearrangement joins TRBV5-1 to TRBJ2-3, with D possibly TRBD1 on 6 matching bases. The CDR3 length is 14 residues. V lost 0 bases and J 3 bases, leaving 8 bases between the germline ends. The germline V gene has CDR1 SGHRS and CDR2 YFSETQ. CDR3 DNA: TGCGCCAGCAGCTTGGGAGGGGGAACAGATACGCAGTATTTT. It encodes CASSLGGGTDTQYF.

This rearrangement joins TRBV2 to TRBJ2-7, with 7 bases aligning to TRBD1. V lost 6 bases and J lost 5; bases outside the gene matches: 10. Germline V gene sequence: CDR1 SNHLY, CDR2 FYNNEI. CDR3 length: 14 amino acids. CDR3 nucleotide sequence: TGTGCCAGCAGGACTGCAGGGGGACGGGACGAGCAGTACTTC. Its protein is CASRTAGGRDEQYF.

This clone was detected only once. The chain uses TRBV29-1 and TRBJ1-4; a possible D gene is TRBD1 (5 bases). Germline assignment: CDR1 SQVTM and CDR2 ANQGSEA. V lost 7 bases to trimming and J lost 7 bases, with 10 bases between them. The CDR3 consists of 11 residues. CDR3 protein: CSANRSEKLFF. CDR3 nucleotides: TGCAGCGCAAACAGGTCTGAAAAACTGTTTTTT.

This clone was observed a handful of times. The V and J genes are TRBV28 and TRBJ1-2; 9 bases are a match to TRBD1. The CDR3 contains 14 residues. Trimming cost V 6 bases and J 4 bases; bases outside gene matches: 6. CDR1 MDHEN and CDR2 SYDVKM come from the germline V gene. The CDR3 protein is CASSSTGGSYGYTF. The CDR3 DNA reads as TGTGCCAGCAGCTCAACAGGGGGCAGCTATGGCTACACCTTC.

The genes are TRBV4-1 and TRBJ2-3, with 8 bases fitting TRBD1. J lost 2 bases, V lost 2 bases, and 6 bases had no gene match. CDR1 and CDR2 from the germline V gene are MGHRA and YSYEKL. CDR3 length: 16 residues. This chain's CDR3 is CASSQWTGLFTDTQYF. In DNA form, the CDR3 reads TGCGCCAGCAGCCAATGGACAGGGCTTTTCACAGATACGCAGTATTTT.

The chain carries TRBV5-1 and TRBJ2-1; TRBD2 might be the D (5 bases). Looked up from germline, CDR1 is SGHRS and CDR2 is YFSETQ. The germline V and J ends were trimmed by 0 bases and 7 bases, with 14 bases remaining between them. The CDR3 has 15 residues. As DNA, the CDR3 is TGCGCCAGCAGCTTGGCCTGGGTCGGGGAAAATGAGCAGTTCTTC. This gives the protein CASSLAWVGENEQFF.

The chain carries TRBV5-6 and TRBJ2-4; D uncertain. V was shortened by 0 bases and J by 0 bases, with 4 bases between the two germline ends. This CDR3 has 14 residues. Germline V gene sequence: CDR1 SGHDT, CDR2 YYEEEE. CDR3 protein: CASSLVGAKNIQYF. In nucleotides, the CDR3 is TGTGCCAGCAGCTTGGTCGGAGCCAAAAACATTCAGTACTTC.

A single count supports this clone. V usage is TRBV7-9 and J usage is TRBJ2-5, with D possibly TRBD2 on 5 matching bases. Trimming took 2 bases from V and 5 from J, leaving 12 bases between them. CDR3 size: 14 residues. Looked up from germline, CDR1 is SEHNR and CDR2 is FQNEAQ (reference sequence). Here the CDR3 reads CASSLPEGGETQYF. Written as DNA, the CDR3 is TGTGCCAGCAGCTTACCCGAAGGCGGGGAGACCCAGTACTTC.

This clone was seen just once. This chain links TRBV3-1 (or the pseudogene TRBV3-2) with TRBJ2-3; 8 bases align to TRBD2. The V segment lost 4 bases and the J segment 3 bases; nucleotides outside the gene matches: 6. The CDR3 loop spans 15 amino acids. Germline loops: CDR1 LGHDT, CDR2 YNNKEL (reference sequence). CDR3 in DNA: TGTGCCAGCAGCCCGGGACTAGTTCTGACAGATACGCAGTATTTT. This translates into CASSPGLVLTDTQYF.

The chain uses TRBV5-5 and TRBJ1-4; 7 bases line up with TRBD1. With 0 bases clipped from V and 11 bases from J, the junction kept 10 bases outside the gene matches. The CDR3 is 15 amino acids. CDR1 and CDR2 (germline): SGHKS, YYEKEE (reference sequence). The CDR3 sequence: CASSLEGTGEEKLFF. As DNA, the CDR3 is TGTGCCAGCAGCTTGGAGGGTACAGGGGAGGAGAAACTGTTTTTT.

The chain is built from TRBV15 and TRBJ2-7, with D uncertain. The germline V gene has CDR1 LNHNV and CDR2 YYDKDF (reference sequence). Trimming pared 4 bases from V and 0 bases from J, leaving 13 bases between. This CDR3 is 15 amino acids long. The CDR3: CATSTRPRSSYEQYF. CDR3 sequence (DNA): TGTGCCACCAGCACAAGACCGAGGAGCTCCTACGAGCAGTACTTC.

This chain's CDR3 is CALSRGFTYEQYF. The CDR3 DNA reads TGTGCCCTCTCCCGCGGCTTTACCTACGAGCAGTACTTC. The chain employs TRBV6-4 and TRBJ2-7; no reliable D call. Trimming cost V 11 bases and J 2 bases, with 16 bases left between them. The CDR3 is made up of 13 amino acids. Germline CDR1 is MRHNA and CDR2 is SNTAGT.

The V call is TRBV3-1 (or the pseudogene TRBV3-2), the J call TRBJ2-7, with 13 bases identical to TRBD2. V trimming: 5 bases; J trimming: 1 base; junction bases outside the gene matches: 5. This CDR3 comprises 16 residues. CDR1 is LGHDT, CDR2 YNNKEL, per germline (reference sequence). CDR3 nucleotide sequence: TGTGCCAGCAGCGGACTAGCGGGGGCCTCATCCTACGAGCAGTACTTC. Translating it yields CASSGLAGASSYEQYF.

The chain is built from TRBV30 and TRBJ1-1, with D perhaps TRBD1 (5 bases). CDR1 GTSNPN and CDR2 SVGIG come from the germline V gene (reference sequence). The CDR3 totals 14 residues. Trimming left V 4 bases short and J 1 base short, with 13 bases between. This CDR3 reads CAWIKGRTNTEAFF. In DNA form, the CDR3 reads TGTGCCTGGATTAAGGGGAGGACGAACACTGAAGCTTTCTTT.

This clone was recorded only once. This rearrangement joins TRBV2 to TRBJ2-7; D possibly corresponds to TRBD2 (6 bases). The CDR3 consists of 15 residues. Trimming took off 7 bases at V and 3 bases at J, with 19 bases between the two ends. CDR1 SNHLY and CDR2 FYNNEI come from the germline V gene. The CDR3: CASTERTRDFYEQYF. CDR3 coding DNA: TGTGCCAGCACCGAAAGGACAAGGGACTTCTACGAGCAGTACTTC.

This chain joins TRBV9 and TRBJ1-6; 10 positions match TRBD1. Germline CDR1 reads SGDLS; CDR2 reads YYNGEE. With 0 bases clipped from V and 0 bases from J, the junction kept 3 bases outside the gene matches. The CDR3 totals 18 residues. CDR3 residues: CASSVGGTGVSYNSPLHF. As DNA, the CDR3 is TGTGCCAGCAGCGTAGGAGGGACAGGGGTCTCCTATAATTCACCCCTCCACTTT.

CDR3 coding DNA: TGTGCCAGCATGGCAGGCCTCTATGGCTACACCTTC. Amino acids: CASMAGLYGYTF. This chain uses TRBV28 with TRBJ1-2; D is uncertain. The CDR3 has 12 residues. Trimming cost V 7 bases and J 4 bases, with 10 bases left between them. CDR1 is MDHEN and CDR2 is SYDVKM in the germline V gene.

V is TRBV30 and J is TRBJ1-6; no reliable D call. Germline lookup yields CDR1 GTSNPN and CDR2 SVGIG (reference sequence). The CDR3 is 14 residues long. V lost 1 base, J lost 10 bases, and 14 bases lay in between. This CDR3 reads CAWSAWSMRSPLHF. The CDR3 DNA reads TGTGCCTGGAGTGCGTGGAGCATGCGATCACCCCTCCACTTT.

Turning to this clone: Distinct nucleotide sequences in the sample also encode this CDR3. This chain uses TRBV6-5 with TRBJ1-5; D ambiguous. CDR3 size: 12 residues. Trimming removed 6 bases at V and 2 bases at J, with 5 bases between. Germline values: CDR1 MNHEY, CDR2 SVGAGI. The CDR3 reads CASRAGNQPQHF. CDR3 DNA sequence: TGTGCCAGCAGGGCAGGCAATCAGCCCCAGCATTTT.

Concerning this clone itself: At the DNA level, this CDR3 is encoded by other sequences in the same sample as well. V and J are TRBV9 and TRBJ2-7, with 7 bases lining up with TRBD2. This CDR3 has 14 amino acids. Germline V CDR1 and CDR2: SGDLS, YYNGEE. V was clipped by 2 bases and J by 1 base; unmatched bases: 3. The CDR3 nucleotides read TGTGCCAGCAGCGTGTCCGGGGGGTCCTACGAGCAGTACTTC. It translates to CASSVSGGSYEQYF.

The chain's CDR3 is CASSLIDSGGNRKQFF. The CDR3 DNA reads TGTGCCAGCAGCTTAATTGATAGCGGGGGAAATCGTAAGCAGTTCTTC. The chain combines TRBV13 with TRBJ2-1; TRBD2 matches 9 bases. V lost 2 bases to trimming and J lost 11 bases; unmatched junction nucleotides: 13. Germline loops: CDR1 PRHDT, CDR2 FYEKMQ (reference sequence). The CDR3 is 16 amino acids.

The gene calls are TRBV18 and TRBJ1-5, with 9 bases fitting TRBD1. Germline V gene data show CDR1 as KGHSH and CDR2 as LQKENI. Trimming took 1 base from V and 0 from J; bases not matched to a gene: 4. The CDR3 length is 17 residues. In DNA, the CDR3 is TGTGCCAGCTCACCACAGGGACAGGGTAATAGCAATCAGCCCCAGCATTTT. It codes for CASSPQGQGNSNQPQHF.

The rearrangement links TRBV18 to TRBJ2-7; D is perhaps TRBD1 (6 bases). Germline CDR1 and CDR2: KGHSH and LQKENI. CDR3 length equals 13 residues. V was shortened by 5 bases and J by 2 bases, with 10 bases between the two germline ends. CDR3 bases: TGTGCCAGCTCAATCCGGGACACCTACGAGCAGTACTTC. This encodes CASSIRDTYEQYF.

This chain connects TRBV13 to TRBJ2-5, with 12 bases matching TRBD2. In germline, CDR1 is PRHDT, CDR2 FYEKMQ (reference sequence). The CDR3 consists of 18 residues. V dropped 8 bases and J dropped 3; count of bases not matched to a gene: 16. The CDR3 reads CASSTSRASGGVEETQYF. The CDR3 region has the DNA TGTGCCAGCTCGACTTCAAGGGCTAGCGGGGGGGTTGAAGAGACCCAGTACTTC.

The chain links TRBV6-5 to TRBJ1-5; a weak D match, TRBD1 (6 bases). V gave up 6 bases and J gave up 7 bases, with 16 bases separating them. CDR3 length: 14 amino acids. CDR1 and CDR2 (germline): MNHEY, SVGAGI. The CDR3 sequence is CASRPGTIGQPQHF. In DNA, the CDR3 is TGTGCCAGCAGACCGGGGACAATCGGCCAGCCCCAGCATTTT.